The 17 T cell receptor beta chains below come from one sample, sequenced in a study of identical twins. TCRdb called the 5' RACE reads again in MiXCR, with one record for every CDR3 protein. The sample carries roughly 280,000 distinct CDR3 sequences, over 8.5% recorded once. These data were likewise used in another study, on yellow fever vaccine responses in identical twins.

Input material: CD8+ T cells sorted from blood. These receptors all stem from a woman aged 18 to 35 in good health.

The chain combines TRBV12-3 or TRBV12-4 with TRBJ2-1; TRBD2 agrees at 9 bases. This CDR3 has 13 residues. The trim removed 8 bases at V and 4 bases at J, leaving 3 bases unmatched. CDR3: CASRGRGYNEQFF. The CDR3 DNA reads as TGTGCCAGCCGCGGGAGGGGTTACAATGAGCAGTTCTTC.

This clonotype was found a few times. This chain links TRBV27 with TRBJ2-1, with D uncertain. The germline V gene has CDR1 MNHEY and CDR2 SMNVEV (reference sequence). The V gene lost 6 bases and the J gene lost 8 bases, with 8 bases spanning the gap. The length of the CDR3 is 11 residues. CDR3 DNA sequence: TGTGCCAGCAGGATCCTCGATGAGCAGTTCTTC. Its protein is CASRILDEQFF.

This clonotype was seen repeatedly, ten times or more. The gene calls are TRBV7-3 and TRBJ2-5; perhaps TRBD1 as D (6 bases). Germline lookup yields CDR1 SGHTA and CDR2 FQGTGA. Trimming took off 6 bases at V and 5 bases at J, with 16 bases between the two ends. There are 14 residues in the CDR3. CDR3 nucleotides: TGTGCCAGCAGTCTAGGGGGTTTGGGGGAGACCCAGTACTTC. It translates to CASSLGGLGETQYF.

V gene TRBV27 combines with J gene TRBJ2-7; D may be TRBD2 (6 bases). The V end was cut by 4 bases, the J end by 0 bases, with 13 bases between. Germline-derived CDR1 and CDR2 are MNHEY and SMNVEV (reference sequence). The CDR3 consists of 15 residues. CDR3 DNA sequence: TGTGCCAGCAGTTCCCTCCTGGAGGGCTCCTACGAGCAGTACTTC. This translates into CASSSLLEGSYEQYF.

J is TRBJ2-7 and V is TRBV28; D possibly corresponds to TRBD1 (5 bases). This CDR3 has 16 residues. CDR1 and CDR2 (germline): MDHEN, SYDVKM. Trimming pared 4 bases from V and 4 bases from J, leaving 20 bases between. Here the CDR3 DNA reads TGTGCCAGCAGTTACGCCTTCCAGGGAAACGGTTACGAGCAGTACTTC. It specifies CASSYAFQGNGYEQYF.

The V and J genes are TRBV11-2 and TRBJ2-7; D might be TRBD2 (5 bases). The V and J ends lost 4 bases and 2 bases respectively, with 12 bases between them. Germline CDR1 reads SGHAT; CDR2 reads FQNNGV. The CDR3 sequence is 14 residues long. CDR3 protein: CASSSNLAPYEQYF. The CDR3 DNA reads as TGTGCCAGCAGCTCCAATCTAGCTCCCTACGAGCAGTACTTC.

The chain joins TRBV27 to TRBJ2-5, with 11 bases identical to TRBD2. The germline V gene encodes CDR1 MNHEY and CDR2 SMNVEV (reference sequence). V lost 6 bases to trimming and J lost 5 bases; unmatched junction nucleotides: 20. This CDR3 is built from 19 residues. CDR3: CASSPTGYGLAGVRETQYF. CDR3 coding DNA: TGTGCCAGCAGCCCGACAGGGTACGGACTAGCGGGTGTCCGGGAGACCCAGTACTTC.

This clonotype has only a few counts. Sequence at one end of the junction differs from germline and may be a read error. V usage is TRBV6-1 and J usage is TRBJ2-1; 8 positions match TRBD2. Per the germline V gene, CDR1 is MNHNS and CDR2 is SASEGT. CDR3 length equals 14 residues. The CDR3 is CASSQAGEVDEQFF. DNA for the CDR3: TGTGCCAGCAGTCAAGCGGGAGAAGTCGATGAGCAGTTCTTC.

This clonotype appeared a few times. The CDR3 sequence is CASSLGRGRTDTQYF. Here the CDR3 DNA reads TGTGCCAGCAGTTTAGGTAGGGGGCGGACAGATACGCAGTATTTT. The V and J genes are TRBV28 and TRBJ2-3; 7 positions match TRBD1. CDR1 and CDR2 from the germline V gene are MDHEN and SYDVKM. The CDR3 sequence is 15 residues long. V dropped 2 bases and J dropped 3; count of bases not matched to a gene: 5.

The chain uses TRBV29-1 and TRBJ2-1; D is perhaps TRBD2 (7 bases). Deletions cut 3 bases from V and 8 bases from J, with 23 bases between. The length of the CDR3 is 16 residues. Per germline, CDR1 SQVTM and CDR2 ANQGSEA. The CDR3 sequence is CSVDGEGGPAVDEQFF. DNA for the CDR3: TGCAGCGTTGATGGAGAGGGGGGGCCGGCGGTGGATGAGCAGTTCTTC.

The V and J genes are TRBV27 and TRBJ2-7, with 8 bases identical to TRBD1. CDR3 size: 15 residues. Germline trimming cut 5 bases from V and 6 bases from J; bases unmatched to any gene: 12. Germline assignment: CDR1 MNHEY and CDR2 SMNVEV (reference sequence). Here the CDR3 reads CASSPGGQGAREQYF. The CDR3, as DNA: TGTGCCAGCAGTCCCGGTGGACAGGGAGCGCGCGAGCAGTACTTC.

This clonotype has ten or more counts. This sequence joins TRBV24-1 and TRBJ2-1, with 12 positions matching TRBD2. The V and J ends lost 7 bases and 0 bases, in that order; junction bases with no gene match: 9. This CDR3 has 18 residues. Germline V lookup: CDR1 KGHDR, CDR2 SFDVKD. The CDR3 is CATSGTSGLQSSYNEQFF. The CDR3 region has the DNA TGTGCCACCAGCGGGACTAGCGGGTTACAGAGCTCCTACAATGAGCAGTTCTTC.

This clonotype was picked up many times. The rearrangement links TRBV28 to TRBJ2-1; 7 nucleotides line up with TRBD2. The CDR3 length is 15 residues. J was trimmed by 4 bases and V by 6 bases; bases with no gene match: 9. Germline-derived CDR1 and CDR2 are MDHEN and SYDVKM. CDR3 in amino acids: CASSSAQGGYNEQFF. CDR3 bases: TGTGCCAGCAGCTCGGCGCAGGGAGGGTACAATGAGCAGTTCTTC.

With respect to this clonotype: The junction and the germline gene differ at one end; a read error may be behind it. The rearrangement links TRBV2 to TRBJ2-3; TRBD2 agrees at 12 bases. There are 18 residues in the CDR3. The V gene's germline CDR1 is SNHLY and CDR2 FYNNEI. The DNA of the CDR3 is TGTGCCCGCAGCTTGCTAGCGGGGGGGCGAGTCAAGTCAGATACGCAGTATTTT. Encoded protein: CARSLLAGGRVKSDTQYF.

V usage is TRBV6-1 and J usage is TRBJ2-7; tentative D call: TRBD1 (5 bases). The CDR3 has 13 residues. Germline V gene data show CDR1 as MNHNS and CDR2 as SASEGT. V lost 4 bases and J 3 bases, leaving 10 bases between the germline ends. CDR3 nucleotides: TGTGCCAGCAGTGCGATCGACAGCTACGAGCAGTACTTC. Amino acids: CASSAIDSYEQYF.

This clonotype was picked up many times. The CDR3 reads CASSHGQDYYMNTEAFF. DNA of the CDR3: TGCGCCAGCAGCCACGGACAGGACTACTACATGAACACTGAAGCTTTCTTT. This chain connects TRBV5-1 to TRBJ1-1; 7 nucleotides match TRBD1. V trimming: 4 bases; J trimming: 0 bases; junction bases outside the gene matches: 12. Germline V CDR1 and CDR2: SGHRS, YFSETQ. The CDR3 consists of 17 residues. Looking up the rest from reference TRBV5-1 and TRBJ1-1 gives the full variable domain: KAGVTQTPRYLIKTRGQQVTLSCSPISGHRSVSWYQQTPGQGLQFLFEYFSETQRNKGNFPGRFSGRQFSNSRSEMNVSTLELGDSALYLCASSHGQDYYMNTEAFFGQGTRLTVV.

This chain joins TRBV6-1 and TRBJ2-2, with D tentatively TRBD2 (6 bases). V was trimmed by 4 bases and J by 4 bases, leaving 10 bases between them. The germline V gene has CDR1 MNHNS and CDR2 SASEGT. The CDR3 spans 14 residues. CDR3 coding DNA: TGTGCCAGCAGTGGGCGGGGCACCACCGGGGAGCTGTTTTTT. Translation: CASSGRGTTGELFF.